What follows are 19 T cell receptor beta chains derived from one specimen sequenced in a study of T-cell memory formation after mild COVID-19. One entry per CDR3 protein, called by TCRdb with MiXCR from the 5' RACE reads. The sample has approximately 180,000 distinct CDR3 sequences, roughly 17% seen once. Sequenced: PBMCs or a T cell subset sorted from them (not recorded which). The receptors here all came from an adult woman who had mild COVID-19 (a few samples of this study predate the infection). Cell type and time point are not known.

This clonotype was observed a few times. The chain recombines TRBV2 with TRBJ1-1; 8 bases are shared with TRBD1. Per the germline V gene, CDR1 is SNHLY and CDR2 is FYNNEI. This CDR3 contains 13 residues. V gave up 11 bases and J gave up 0 bases; unmatched junction bases: 5. CDR3 in amino acids: CAGRQGMNTEAFF. In nucleotides, the CDR3 is TGTGCCGGAAGACAGGGGATGAACACTGAAGCTTTCTTT.

This chain connects TRBV5-1 to TRBJ2-1; either TRBD1 or TRBD2 may supply D (6 bases each). The CDR3 runs to 15 residues. CDR1 and CDR2 (germline): SGHRS, YFSETQ. The germline V and J ends were trimmed by 6 bases and 0 bases, with 13 bases remaining between them. CDR3 coding DNA: TGCGCCAGCACCAATGAGGGGGGCTCCTACAATGAGCAGTTCTTC. Translated: CASTNEGGSYNEQFF.

The chain joins TRBV5-1 to TRBJ2-1; tentative D call: TRBD1 (5 bases). V was shortened by 4 bases and J by 0 bases, with 8 bases between the two germline ends. Per the germline V gene, CDR1 is SGHRS and CDR2 is YFSETQ. This CDR3 has 14 amino acids. The CDR3 sequence is CASSRQSSYNEQFF. CDR3 bases: TGCGCCAGCAGCCGACAGTCCTCCTACAATGAGCAGTTCTTC.

This clonotype was counted between two and nine times. The genes are TRBV7-2 and TRBJ2-3; TRBD2 aligns across 13 bases. Looked up from germline, CDR1 is SGHTA and CDR2 is FQGNSA. The junction had 15 bases not matched to a gene; V was cut back by 5 bases and J by 1 base. The CDR3 totals 20 residues. The CDR3: CASSPPGLAGWILGTDTQYF. CDR3 sequence (DNA): TGTGCCAGCAGCCCCCCGGGACTAGCGGGATGGATTTTGGGCACAGATACGCAGTATTTT. The full variable domain, its missing parts supplied by reference TRBV7-2 and TRBJ2-3, is GAGVSQSPSNKVTEKGKDVELRCDPISGHTALYWYRQSLGQGLEFLIYFQGNSAPDKSGLPSDRFSAERTGGSVSTLTIQRTQQEDSAVYLCASSPPGLAGWILGTDTQYFGPGTRLTVL.

The chain combines TRBV7-9 with TRBJ1-1; D is uncertain. Trimming removed 2 bases from V and 2 bases from J, with 9 bases in between. The germline V gene encodes CDR1 SEHNR and CDR2 FQNEAQ (reference sequence). This CDR3 has 14 amino acids. The CDR3 DNA is TGTGCCAGCAGCTTAATGGGAGTTAACACTGAAGCTTTCTTT. Translated, it gives CASSLMGVNTEAFF.

This clonotype was observed a few times. The genes are TRBV19 and TRBJ2-1; 7 bases line up with TRBD2. CDR3 length equals 16 residues. Germline trimming cut 3 bases from V and 6 bases from J; bases unmatched to any gene: 11. Germline V CDR1 and CDR2: LNHDA, SQIVND (reference sequence). CDR3 bases: TGTGCCAGTAGTATTCTGCTAGCGGCCTATTTCAATGAGCAGTTCTTC. Translation gives CASSILLAAYFNEQFF.

This clonotype showed up just a few times. The chain recombines TRBV3-1 with TRBJ2-3, with D maybe TRBD2 (6 bases). V was clipped by 2 bases and J by 3 bases, with 12 bases between them. The CDR3 length is 15 residues. CDR1 and CDR2 (germline): LGHDT, YNNKEL (reference sequence). In nucleotides, the CDR3 is TGTGCCAGCAGCCAACAGGGCGCGGGGACAGATACGCAGTATTTT. It encodes CASSQQGAGTDTQYF.

The chain employs TRBV6-1 and TRBJ2-5; D uncertain. Trimming left V 8 bases short and J 4 bases short, with 23 bases between. The CDR3 has 16 residues. Germline CDR1 and CDR2: MNHNS and SASEGT. The CDR3 here is CASASQPGRAIETQYF. The DNA of the CDR3 is TGTGCCAGCGCGTCTCAACCGGGCAGAGCGATAGAGACCCAGTACTTC.

This chain connects TRBV4-1 to TRBJ1-5; no clear D. In germline, CDR1 is MGHRA, CDR2 YSYEKL. V dropped 0 bases and J dropped 0 bases, with 9 bases sitting between them. This CDR3 contains 16 residues. The CDR3 reads CASSQDPGSSNQPQHF. As DNA, the CDR3 is TGCGCCAGCAGCCAAGATCCAGGTTCTAGCAATCAGCCCCAGCATTTT.

The chain uses TRBV4-2 and TRBJ2-7, with a weak D call TRBD2 (6 bases). The CDR3 totals 19 residues. V shed 4 bases and J shed 4 bases, with 29 bases lying between them. Per germline, CDR1 LGHNA and CDR2 YNFKEQ. CDR3 bases: TGTGCCAGCAGCCCGAAAATCACCAGGGCTGGGGGGATTGCGTACGAGCAGTACTTC. It yields the protein CASSPKITRAGGIAYEQYF.

This clonotype was recorded a few times. This chain connects TRBV5-5 to TRBJ1-6, with D possibly being TRBD1 (5 bases). The germline V gene has CDR1 SGHKS and CDR2 YYEKEE (reference sequence). CDR3 length equals 15 residues. Trimming cost V 5 bases and J 8 bases, with 17 bases left between them. The CDR3 DNA sequence: TGTGCCAGCAGACGTGGGCCAGGGAATGATTCACCCCTCCACTTT. This encodes CASRRGPGNDSPLHF.

A few counts support this clonotype. The V gene is TRBV12-3 or TRBV12-4, the J gene TRBJ2-5, with 11 bases matching TRBD2. V shed 6 bases and J 5 bases; nucleotides not matched to a gene: 5. This CDR3 has 14 residues. Here the CDR3 DNA reads TGTGCCAGCAGACCCATAGCGGGGGGGGAGACCCAGTACTTC. Protein: CASRPIAGGETQYF.

This sequence joins TRBV5-1 and TRBJ2-7; TRBD1 is a possible D gene (5 bases). CDR1 SGHRS and CDR2 YFSETQ come from the germline V gene. CDR3 length: 13 amino acids. The V end was cut by 0 bases, the J end by 5 bases, with 9 bases between. CDR3 in amino acids: CASSLGQSNEQYF. In nucleotides, the CDR3 is TGCGCCAGCAGCTTGGGACAGTCCAACGAGCAGTACTTC.

This clonotype was seen repeatedly, ten times or more. This chain links TRBV12-3 or TRBV12-4 with TRBJ2-1, with 8 nucleotides matching TRBD2. Unmatched junction bases numbered 15, after V lost 5 bases and J lost 12 bases. The CDR3 has 15 residues. This CDR3 is CASSPLTSAGRGQFF. In DNA form, the CDR3 reads TGTGCCAGCAGTCCACTGACTAGCGCGGGGAGGGGGCAGTTCTTC.

The CDR3 DNA reads as TGTGCCAGCAGTTACGGCCACAGCCTCTACGAGCAGTACTTC. It translates to CASSYGHSLYEQYF. V is TRBV6-5 and J is TRBJ2-7; D remains unclear. Trimming cost V 2 bases and J 3 bases, with 11 bases left between them. Germline-derived CDR1 and CDR2 are MNHEY and SVGAGI. CDR3 size: 14 residues.

This clonotype was found once. The chain uses TRBV5-4 and TRBJ2-3; D is tentatively TRBD1 or TRBD2 (6 bases each). The V gene lost 3 bases and the J gene lost 1 base, with 18 bases spanning the gap. Germline V gene data show CDR1 as SGHNT and CDR2 as YYREEE (reference sequence). The CDR3 totals 17 residues. DNA of the CDR3: TGTGCCAGCAGCTCCCTTGGGGGGCTTGGGGGCACAGATACGCAGTATTTT. Protein product: CASSSLGGLGGTDTQYF.

In its sample, this clonotype was seen a few times. The chain combines TRBV20-1 with TRBJ2-1; weak D call: TRBD2 (6 bases). With 4 bases removed from V and 0 bases from J, the gap between germline ends came to 25 bases. Per the germline V gene, CDR1 is DFQATT and CDR2 is SNEGSKA (reference sequence). CDR3 length: 19 amino acids. The CDR3 nucleotides read TGCAGTGCTATACCCCTGGGCACCAGCGGAGGGAGCTCCTACAATGAGCAGTTCTTC. It is translated as CSAIPLGTSGGSSYNEQFF.

The CDR3 coding sequence is TGTGCCAGCAGTTTGGGAGGGACTTTAATTTCACCCCTCCACTTT. This gives the protein CASSLGGTLISPLHF. The V and J genes are TRBV27 and TRBJ1-6, with D perhaps TRBD1 (5 bases). The CDR3 sequence is 15 residues long. Germline V gives CDR1 MNHEY, CDR2 SMNVEV (reference sequence). V lost 3 bases to trimming and J lost 9 bases, with 15 bases between them.

The V gene is TRBV25-1, the J gene TRBJ1-4, with 10 bases lining up with TRBD1. The CDR3 is 18 residues long. V lost 3 bases and J lost 1; bases outside the gene matches: 8. Germline loops: CDR1 MGHDK, CDR2 SYGVNS. The CDR3 spells CASSDWTGGGKTNEKLFF. CDR3 DNA sequence: TGTGCCAGCAGTGACTGGACAGGGGGGGGTAAAACTAATGAAAAACTGTTTTTT.